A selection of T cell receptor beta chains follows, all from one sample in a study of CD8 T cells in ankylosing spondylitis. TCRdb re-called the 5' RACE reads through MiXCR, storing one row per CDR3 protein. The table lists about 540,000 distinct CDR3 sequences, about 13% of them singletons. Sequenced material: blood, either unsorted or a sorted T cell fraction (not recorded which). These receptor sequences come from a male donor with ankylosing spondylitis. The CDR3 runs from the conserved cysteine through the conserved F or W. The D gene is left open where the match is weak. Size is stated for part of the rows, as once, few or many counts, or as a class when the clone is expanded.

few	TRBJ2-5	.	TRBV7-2	CASSPQLESETQYF	TGTGCCAGCAGCCCCCAGCTGGAGAGTGAGACCCAGTACTTC
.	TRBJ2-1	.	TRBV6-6	CASSLDGEQFF	TGTGCCAGTTCCCTGGACGGTGAGCAGTTCTTC
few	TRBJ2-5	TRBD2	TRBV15	CATSRDRREEGTQYF	TGTGCCACCAGCAGAGATCGGCGGGAGGAGGGGACCCAGTACTTC
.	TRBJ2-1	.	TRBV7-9	CASSPTKNSYNEQFF	TGTGCCAGCAGCCCGACTAAAAACTCCTACAATGAGCAGTTCTTC
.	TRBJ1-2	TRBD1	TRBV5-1	CASSRQGTGYTF	TGCGCCAGCAGTCGACAGGGAACCGGCTACACCTTC
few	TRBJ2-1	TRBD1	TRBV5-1	CASSARDSSYNEQFF	TGCGCCAGCAGCGCCCGGGACAGCTCCTACAATGAGCAGTTCTTC
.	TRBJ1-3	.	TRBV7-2	CASSLSGGGNTIYF	TGTGCCAGCAGCTTATCAGGTGGTGGAAACACCATATATTTT
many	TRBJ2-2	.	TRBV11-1	CASSLDGPTTGELFF	TGTGCCAGCAGCTTAGACGGCCCAACAACCGGGGAGCTGTTTTTT
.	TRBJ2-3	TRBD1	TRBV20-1	CSARGGQGYSTDTQYF	TGCAGTGCTAGAGGGGGACAGGGGTACAGCACAGATACGCAGTATTTT
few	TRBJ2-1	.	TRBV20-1	CSASGSGREQFF	TGCAGTGCTAGCGGGAGCGGTCGTGAGCAGTTCTTC
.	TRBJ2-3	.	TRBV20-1	CSARPRDTQYF	TGCAGTGCAAGGCCAAGAGATACGCAGTATTTT
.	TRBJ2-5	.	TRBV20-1	CSARDKGPGAQYF	TGCAGTGCTAGAGATAAGGGTCCAGGGGCCCAGTACTTC
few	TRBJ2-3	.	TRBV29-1	CSVDPGGEITDTQYF	TGCAGCGTTGACCCAGGCGGGGAGATCACAGATACGCAGTATTTT
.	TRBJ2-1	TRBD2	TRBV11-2	CASSLGRTSGSGGEQFF	TGTGCCAGCAGCTTAGGGAGGACTAGCGGGAGTGGGGGTGAGCAGTTCTTC
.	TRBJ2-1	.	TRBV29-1	CSVVRIEQFF	TGCAGCGTTGTTCGGATTGAGCAGTTCTTC
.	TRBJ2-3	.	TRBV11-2	CASSLLTGYTDTQYF	TGTGCCAGCAGCTTGTTAACGGGCTACACAGATACGCAGTATTTT
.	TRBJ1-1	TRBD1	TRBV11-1	CASSRGLQGSGKDTEAFF	TGTGCCAGCAGCCGAGGCTTACAGGGGTCCGGGAAAGACACTGAAGCTTTCTTT
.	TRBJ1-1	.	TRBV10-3	CAISESDTEAFF	TGTGCCATCAGTGAGTCGGACACTGAAGCTTTCTTT
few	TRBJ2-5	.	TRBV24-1	CATGGRDSALQETQYF	TGTGCCACCGGGGGCCGGGACTCCGCCCTTCAAGAGACCCAGTACTTC
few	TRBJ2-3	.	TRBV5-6	CASSPGEVGITDTQYF	TGTGCCAGCAGCCCCGGAGAGGTGGGCATTACAGATACGCAGTATTTT
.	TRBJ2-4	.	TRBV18	CASSPDDKNIQYF	TGTGCCAGCTCACCGGATGACAAAAACATTCAGTACTTC
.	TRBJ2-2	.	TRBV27	CASSSTGPPTGELFF	TGTGCCAGCAGTTCCACAGGGCCACCCACCGGGGAGCTGTTTTTT
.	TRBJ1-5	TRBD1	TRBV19	CASSVSTGHNQPQHF	TGTGCCAGTAGTGTCTCGACAGGGCATAATCAGCCCCAGCATTTT
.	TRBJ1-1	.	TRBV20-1	CSAPRPQGSTEAFF	TGCAGTGCTCCCCGACCACAGGGCTCCACTGAAGCTTTCTTT
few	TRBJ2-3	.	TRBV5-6	CASSVEADLSTDTQYF	TGTGCCAGCAGCGTGGAGGCGGATCTATCTACAGATACGCAGTATTTT
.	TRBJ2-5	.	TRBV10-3	CAISESQAQETQYF	TGTGCCATCAGTGAGTCACAGGCGCAAGAGACCCAGTACTTC
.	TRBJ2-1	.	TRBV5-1	CASRSEALREQFF	TGCGCCAGCAGGAGCGAGGCCCTGAGGGAGCAGTTCTTC
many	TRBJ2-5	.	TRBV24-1	CATSDRLVGETQYF	TGTGCCACCAGTGATCGACTAGTCGGAGAGACCCAGTACTTC
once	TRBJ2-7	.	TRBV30	CAWTLGTSNYEQYF	TGTGCCTGGACCTTGGGGACATCAAACTACGAGCAGTACTTC
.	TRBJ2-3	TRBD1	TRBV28	CASSLYRDSSTDTQYF	TGTGCCAGCAGTTTATACCGGGACAGCAGCACAGATACGCAGTATTTT
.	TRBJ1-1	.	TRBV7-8	CASSLASGIMNTEAFF	TGTGCCAGCAGCTTAGCGTCGGGGATCATGAACACTGAAGCTTTCTTT
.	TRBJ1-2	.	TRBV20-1	CSAPGGAHWEYGYTF	TGCAGTGCTCCCGGGGGGGCCCATTGGGAGTATGGCTACACCTTC
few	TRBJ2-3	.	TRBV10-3	CAISAGVTDTQYF	TGTGCCATCAGTGCGGGAGTCACAGATACGCAGTATTTT
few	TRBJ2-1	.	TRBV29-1	CSVEEGWPPSLRFF	TGCAGCGTTGAAGAGGGGTGGCCACCATCCCTCAGGTTCTTC
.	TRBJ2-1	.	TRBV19	CASSPKSQRYNEQFF	TGTGCCAGTAGTCCTAAGTCCCAGCGCTACAATGAGCAGTTCTTC
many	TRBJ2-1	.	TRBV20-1	CSANQGGGSNEQFF	TGCAGTGCTAACCAGGGAGGAGGATCCAATGAGCAGTTCTTC
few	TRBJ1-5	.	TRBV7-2	CASNRDGLYSNQPQHF	TGTGCCAGCAACCGGGACGGGTTATATAGCAATCAGCCCCAGCATTTT
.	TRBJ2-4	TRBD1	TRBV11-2	CASSPGTGKKNIQYF	TGTGCCAGCAGCCCAGGGACAGGGAAAAAAAACATTCAGTACTTC
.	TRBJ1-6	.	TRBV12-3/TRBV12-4	CASSLNPGGGLHF	TGTGCCAGCAGCCTAAACCCGGGTGGGGGTCTCCACTTT
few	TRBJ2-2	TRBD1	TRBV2	CASRTSWTGGDSDTGELFF	TGTGCCAGCAGAACCTCCTGGACAGGGGGTGATTCGGACACCGGGGAGCTGTTTTTT
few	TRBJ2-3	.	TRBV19	CASSVPGRSSTDTQYF	TGTGCCAGTAGTGTCCCTGGCCGCTCTAGCACAGATACGCAGTATTTT
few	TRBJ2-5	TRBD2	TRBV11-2	CASSSSGGEETQYF	TGTGCCAGCAGCTCTAGCGGGGGGGAAGAGACCCAGTACTTC
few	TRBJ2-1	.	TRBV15	CATSRDRRESGRKFF	TGTGCCACCAGCAGAGATCGAAGGGAGTCTGGCCGAAAGTTCTTC
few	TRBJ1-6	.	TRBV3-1	CASSQGLRDSPLHF	TGTGCCAGCAGCCAAGGCTTGAGGGATTCACCCCTCCACTTT
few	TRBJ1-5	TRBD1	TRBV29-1	CSARTGDNQPQHF	TGCAGCGCTCGGACAGGAGACAATCAGCCCCAGCATTTT
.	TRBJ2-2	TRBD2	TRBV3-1	CASNLAGENTGELFF	TGTGCCAGCAACCTAGCGGGGGAGAACACCGGGGAGCTGTTTTTT
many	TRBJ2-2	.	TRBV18	CASSGTTGHQNTGELFF	TGTGCCAGCTCCGGGACTACGGGACACCAGAACACCGGGGAGCTGTTTTTT
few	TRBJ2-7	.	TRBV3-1	CASSQETRAVYEQYF	TGTGCCAGCAGCCAAGAGACTAGGGCCGTCTACGAGCAGTACTTC
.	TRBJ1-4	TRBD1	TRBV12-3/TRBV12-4	CASSRGTGVGEKLFF	TGTGCCAGCAGCCGCGGGACAGGGGTTGGTGAAAAACTGTTTTTT
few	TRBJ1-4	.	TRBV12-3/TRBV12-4	CASSLEALGEKLFF	TGTGCCAGCAGTTTAGAGGCTCTGGGGGAAAAACTGTTTTTT
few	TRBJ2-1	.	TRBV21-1	CASTSREGLTLPSSYNEQFF	TGTGCCAGCACTTCAAGAGAAGGACTTACCTTGCCTAGCTCCTACAATGAGCAGTTCTTC
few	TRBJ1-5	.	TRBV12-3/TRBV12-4	CAVQQGRQPQHF	TGTGCCGTCCAACAGGGTCGACAGCCCCAGCATTTT
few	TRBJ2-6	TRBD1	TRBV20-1	CSALTGEGANVLTF	TGCAGTGCTTTGACAGGGGAGGGGGCCAACGTCCTGACTTTC
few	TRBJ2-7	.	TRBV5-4	CASSFQGTTYEQYF	TGTGCCAGCAGCTTTCAGGGGACCACCTACGAGCAGTACTTC